This T cell receptor beta chain comes out of a study of blood T cells in healthy people across ages. Study results and caveats: The authors considered diversity estimates from one million T cells to be underestimates. TCR beta diversity, measured per million T cells, fell in a roughly linear way with age.

This clonotype has more than one count but fewer than ten. What it binds is not known. Through a sample-barcoded 5' primer and a J-beta primer mix, a second PCR was run for roughly 7 to 12 cycles. TCRdb used MiXCR to reprocess the 5' RACE reads, holding one entry per CDR3 protein. The sample shows hundreds of thousands of distinct CDR3 sequences, around 38% of them seen only once. Germline V gene data show CDR1 as MNHEY and CDR2 as SVGEGT. The CDR3 runs 15 residues. Trimming stripped 3 bases from V and 5 bases from J, with 16 bases between. The chain joins TRBV6-2 or TRBV6-3 to TRBJ1-1, with unresolved D. Sequenced input: blood. This sequence was found in a man at least 80 years old in good health. DNA of the CDR3: TGTGCCAGCAGTTATTCCGGACGGGGAGGGACTGAAGCTTTCTTT. Protein product: CASSYSGRGGTEAFF.